The rows below give T cell receptor beta chains drawn from one sample of a study of naive and memory T cell subsets. TCRdb reanalysed the UMI-ligation and nested PCR reads using MiXCR and keeps one entry per CDR3 protein. Seen here are 37,000 or so distinct CDR3 sequences, roughly 11% observed once, and the top ten hold about 4%. The specimen was skin, collected from a tuberculin skin test site. Receptors originate from an adult in good health. The conserved cysteine and the conserved F or W are not part of the CDR3 here. Each record gives: J gene, V gene, CDR3 protein.

J gene: TRBJ2-5; V gene: TRBV19; CDR3 protein: ASSQGRQETQY
J gene: TRBJ2-3; V gene: TRBV6-2/TRBV6-3; CDR3 protein: ASRVLAGTDTQY
J gene: TRBJ1-2; V gene: TRBV25-1; CDR3 protein: ASRTDRGDANYGYT
J gene: TRBJ2-7; V gene: TRBV6-5; CDR3 protein: ASSGGGAGNYEQY
J gene: TRBJ2-7; V gene: TRBV20-1; CDR3 protein: SARAGLAGGGYEQY
J gene: TRBJ1-4; V gene: TRBV28; CDR3 protein: ASGSSRQAGGEKLF
J gene: TRBJ2-1; V gene: TRBV12-3/TRBV12-4; CDR3 protein: ASTKGLEQF
J gene: TRBJ2-5; V gene: TRBV7-9; CDR3 protein: ASSSAGTSGGRETQY
J gene: TRBJ1-5; V gene: TRBV20-1; CDR3 protein: SAEGTAISNQPQH
J gene: TRBJ1-2; V gene: TRBV28; CDR3 protein: ASTTDRGYGYT
J gene: TRBJ2-7; V gene: TRBV27; CDR3 protein: ASSPSGRYAYEQY
J gene: TRBJ2-2; V gene: TRBV2; CDR3 protein: ASSGSRANTGELF
J gene: TRBJ1-2; V gene: TRBV5-6; CDR3 protein: ASTQGRNYGDT
J gene: TRBJ2-7; V gene: TRBV28; CDR3 protein: AVTGQGAYEQY
J gene: TRBJ2-3; V gene: TRBV20-1; CDR3 protein: SATTGVSRTDTQY
J gene: TRBJ2-1; V gene: TRBV20-1; CDR3 protein: SARDSGLAGGPYSYNEQF
J gene: TRBJ1-5; V gene: TRBV2; CDR3 protein: ASSDRAGSNQPQH
J gene: TRBJ2-3; V gene: TRBV20-1; CDR3 protein: SGIPGLAGNTQY
J gene: TRBJ2-2; V gene: TRBV30; CDR3 protein: ACSRGQGPGELF
J gene: TRBJ2-2; V gene: TRBV28; CDR3 protein: ASSHGTSGSTYTGELF
J gene: TRBJ2-1; V gene: TRBV7-2; CDR3 protein: ASSFRGGLSEQF
J gene: TRBJ1-1; V gene: TRBV12-3/TRBV12-4; CDR3 protein: ASSFGSPMNTEAF
J gene: TRBJ2-7; V gene: TRBV20-1; CDR3 protein: SARFFASGSDEQY
J gene: TRBJ2-2; V gene: TRBV3-1; CDR3 protein: ASSQDLAAGSPGELF
J gene: TRBJ2-1; V gene: TRBV28; CDR3 protein: ASSLRHGMGPEQF
J gene: TRBJ2-1; V gene: TRBV29-1; CDR3 protein: SGNRRQGTDEQF
J gene: TRBJ2-1; V gene: TRBV7-6; CDR3 protein: ASRGEVRASDEQF
J gene: TRBJ2-1; V gene: TRBV6-6; CDR3 protein: ASSYSRQGVNEQF
J gene: TRBJ2-1; V gene: TRBV2; CDR3 protein: ASRGLGSYNEQF
J gene: TRBJ1-2; V gene: TRBV28; CDR3 protein: ASSLGQGNYGYT
J gene: TRBJ2-1; V gene: TRBV27; CDR3 protein: ASRIGTSGRENEQF
J gene: TRBJ2-7; V gene: TRBV20-1; CDR3 protein: SARTTGVYEQY
J gene: TRBJ1-1; V gene: TRBV12-3/TRBV12-4; CDR3 protein: ASSFWVSTEAF
J gene: TRBJ2-6; V gene: TRBV29-1; CDR3 protein: SVVSGAGANVLT
J gene: TRBJ2-1; V gene: TRBV6-1; CDR3 protein: ASSLLIVLSGGPNNEQF
J gene: TRBJ2-3; V gene: TRBV20-1; CDR3 protein: SARGVSGIVTDTQY
J gene: TRBJ1-6; V gene: TRBV27; CDR3 protein: ASSLPRVNSPLH
J gene: TRBJ2-1; V gene: TRBV19; CDR3 protein: ASSRGGAGGHNSYNEQF
J gene: TRBJ1-2; V gene: TRBV21-1; CDR3 protein: ASSSTPLPRGRAYGYT
J gene: TRBJ1-5; V gene: TRBV20-1; CDR3 protein: SARDPVVRNQPQH
J gene: TRBJ2-1; V gene: TRBV6-1; CDR3 protein: ASTRGEYNEQF
J gene: TRBJ2-7; V gene: TRBV9; CDR3 protein: ASSVASDSSSYEQY
J gene: TRBJ2-7; V gene: TRBV27; CDR3 protein: ASSWLAGERGEQY
J gene: TRBJ1-1; V gene: TRBV11-2; CDR3 protein: ASSPGTEAF
J gene: TRBJ1-5; V gene: TRBV28; CDR3 protein: ASKENYSNQPQH
J gene: TRBJ2-3; V gene: TRBV10-3; CDR3 protein: AISESSGSTDTQY
J gene: TRBJ2-1; V gene: TRBV20-1; CDR3 protein: SARDPQGSYNEQF
J gene: TRBJ1-1; V gene: TRBV29-1; CDR3 protein: SVVPGSIEAF
J gene: TRBJ2-7; V gene: TRBV5-1; CDR3 protein: ASSLVDFYSYEQY
J gene: TRBJ1-2; V gene: TRBV6-2/TRBV6-3; CDR3 protein: ASSYSGQPVYGYT
J gene: TRBJ1-1; V gene: TRBV20-1; CDR3 protein: SVTPGGSLNTEAF
J gene: TRBJ1-6; V gene: TRBV11-2; CDR3 protein: ASSARDRGLNSPLH
J gene: TRBJ1-4; V gene: TRBV6-1; CDR3 protein: ASSDGGHPLNEKLF